This T cell receptor beta chain stems from a study of shared clonotypes between healthy human individuals. Study-wide context: Donors, aged 18 to 49, were two women and three men. Researchers assigned three CD4 naive, three CD4 memory, two CD8 naive and one CD8 memory plate to each donor.

Clones were sequenced by immunoSEQ multiplex PCR, and TCRdb holds only the in-frame ones, with some missing. The repertoire has under 1,100,000 clones, 75% of them found once; the top ten carry about 1.5%. Concerning this clone itself: Antigen unknown.

Study findings and constraints: Shared across four donors were 4% to 6% of the naive CD4 clonotypes.

The CDR3 runs 12 residues. V shed 6 bases and J 9 bases; nucleotides not matched to a gene: 3. CDR1 is LNHDA, CDR2 SQIVND, per germline (reference sequence). The study separated CD4+ cells into CD45RA+ naive and CD45RA-negative memory subsets. Sequenced sample: memory CD4+ T cells sorted from blood. The subset here: CD45RA-negative fraction. The rearrangement uses TRBV19 and TRBJ2-1; 9 positions match TRBD1. This clonotype originated in a man in his late teens or twenties in good health. The CDR3 loop is CASSPTGGEQFF. The CDR3 nucleotides are TGTGCCAGTAGCCCGACAGGGGGTGAGCAGTTCTTC.